This is a list of T cell receptor beta chains from one sample in a study of response to subunit inactivated influenza vaccine. MiXCR, run by TCRdb on the RT-PCR reads, gives a single entry per CDR3 protein. Of about 650,000 distinct CDR3 sequences detected, less than 20% appear once; the ten largest clones hold around a tenth. The source material was PBMCs from blood, sampled roughly 12 days after vaccination. All receptors come from a man aged 50 to 60 who received an inactivated influenza vaccine. The CDR3 runs from the conserved cysteine through the conserved F or W. Fields, in order: D gene, clone size, V gene, J gene, CDR3 protein, CDR3 DNA. The D gene is left open where the match is weak. Size is omitted from some rows. Given values are once, few, many or a class for expanded clones.

>NA|NA|TRBV11-2|TRBJ1-1
CASRNHGNTEAFF
TGTGCCAGCAGAAACCACGGGAACACTGAAGCTTTCTTT
>TRBD1|many|TRBV2|TRBJ2-7
CASSAQGALAHEQYF
TGTGCCAGCAGTGCACAGGGGGCCCTAGCCCACGAGCAGTACTTC
>NA|NA|TRBV7-9|TRBJ1-2
CASSPRQDYGYTF
TGTGCCAGCAGCCCAAGACAAGACTATGGCTACACCTTC
>NA|few|TRBV4-3|TRBJ1-3
CASSQDMRVGNTIYF
TGCGCCAGCAGCCAAGATATGAGGGTTGGAAACACCATATATTTT
>NA|NA|TRBV20-1|TRBJ1-5
CSVQDSQPQHF
TGCAGTGTTCAGGACAGCCAGCCCCAGCATTTT
>NA|few|TRBV29-1|TRBJ2-7
CSVEDPPGYEQYF
TGCAGCGTTGAAGATCCCCCTGGCTACGAGCAGTACTTC
>NA|NA|TRBV6-1|TRBJ2-3
CASTINWGADTQYF
TGTGCCAGCACTATAAATTGGGGGGCAGATACGCAGTATTTT
>TRBD1|few|TRBV20-1|TRBJ2-7
CSARDFQGDPVEQYF
TGCAGTGCTAGAGATTTTCAGGGGGACCCTGTCGAGCAGTACTTC
>TRBD2|many|TRBV10-3|TRBJ2-2
CATKRTSTPTGELFF
TGTGCCACCAAGAGGACTAGTACGCCGACCGGGGAGCTGTTTTTT
>NA|NA|TRBV12-3/TRBV12-4|TRBJ2-7
CASSLNPASVYEQYF
TGTGCCAGCAGTTTAAATCCTGCTAGTGTATACGAGCAGTACTTC
>TRBD1|few|TRBV3-1|TRBJ1-5
CASSLDRVGQPQHF
TGTGCCAGCAGCCTGGACAGGGTCGGTCAGCCCCAGCATTTT
>NA|few|TRBV12-3/TRBV12-4|TRBJ2-1
CASSLVTRYNEQFF
TGTGCCAGCAGTTTAGTCACTCGCTACAATGAGCAGTTCTTC
>NA|few|TRBV30|TRBJ2-3
CAWRADGSSTDTQYF
TGTGCCTGGAGGGCGGACGGATCTAGCACAGATACGCAGTATTTT
>TRBD2|NA|TRBV20-1|TRBJ2-3
CSAGREGADTQYF
TGCAGTGCCGGACGGGAGGGAGCAGATACGCAGTATTTT